These T cell receptor beta chains were read from a single sample in a study of T-cell reconstitution after alpha-beta-depleted transplantation in children. MiXCR, run by TCRdb on the PCR reads, gives a single entry per CDR3 protein. Here the sample spans more than 450,000 distinct CDR3 sequences, about 17% being singletons. Here the sequenced sample was PBMCs from the stem cell graft donor, taken from the stem cell graft. The receptors come from a human donor who donated a stem cell graft to a child with acute lymphoblastic leukemia. CDR3s leave out the opening cysteine and the closing phenylalanine or tryptophan. Fields, in order: V gene, clone size, CDR3 protein. The size of a clone is reported for some rows only, either as once, few or many, or as a class for expanded clones.

V: TRBV15
size: few
CDR3: ATSRDRGARQY

V: TRBV4-1
size: NA
CDR3: ASSHPGQFNQPQH

V: TRBV20-1
size: NA
CDR3: SATDRGLAGTDTQY

V: TRBV6-5
size: few
CDR3: ASSYSAGYEQY

V: TRBV7-9
size: few
CDR3: ASSTIRRLNYGYT

V: TRBV11-1
size: few
CDR3: ASRPLSPSRDTPSNTGELF

V: TRBV5-1
size: NA
CDR3: ASEGQGAANVLT

V: TRBV6-1
size: few
CDR3: ASRKDFSTDTQY

V: TRBV27
size: NA
CDR3: ASRGGSGYYNEQF

V: TRBV7-3
size: NA
CDR3: ATTDPNTGELF

V: TRBV20-1
size: few
CDR3: SARGHFYNEQF

V: TRBV7-9
size: NA
CDR3: ASSLAADAYAF

V: TRBV6-5
size: many
CDR3: ASSSLDTSGNTIY

V: TRBV9
size: few
CDR3: ASSTNSGSSYNEQF

V: TRBV7-2
size: few
CDR3: ASSPRGSVSETQY

V: TRBV27
size: few
CDR3: ASSLSLHYEQY

V: TRBV10-3
size: NA
CDR3: AISEPTGRGTEQY

V: TRBV5-1
size: NA
CDR3: ASSKDGNRGYT

V: TRBV5-5
size: few
CDR3: ASSLKRAPTLSYEQY

V: TRBV2
size: few
CDR3: ASSREGTGGAGDTQY

V: TRBV7-4
size: NA
CDR3: ASSSAARAEKLF

V: TRBV6-5
size: few
CDR3: ASSYGTSYNEQF

V: TRBV6-5
size: NA
CDR3: ASSYSTGTSYEQY

V: TRBV5-5
size: NA
CDR3: ASSLILGINNEQF

V: TRBV7-9
size: NA
CDR3: ASSLEQRKSYEQY

V: TRBV6-1
size: NA
CDR3: ASSGTGRGYEQY

V: TRBV20-1
size: NA
CDR3: SARGGGALSGNTIY

V: TRBV5-1
size: NA
CDR3: ASSLELIAAGGYNEQF

V: TRBV10-3
size: few
CDR3: AISEGRGLYEQY

V: TRBV10-3
size: few
CDR3: AISESGTSIDEQF

V: TRBV27
size: NA
CDR3: ASSLTGSSHEQY

V: TRBV6-1
size: few
CDR3: ASTREEVTEAF

V: TRBV6-1
size: once
CDR3: ASSRSTGTADEKLF

V: TRBV7-9
size: NA
CDR3: ASSALQGVQETQY

V: TRBV9
size: NA
CDR3: ASSQGGQGTEAF

V: TRBV20-1
size: few
CDR3: SAGLAYYEQY

V: TRBV20-1
size: many
CDR3: SARRDLDSPLH

V: TRBV5-6
size: few
CDR3: ASSWTGLAGARYEQY

V: TRBV20-1
size: NA
CDR3: SGDQGNTEAF

V: TRBV7-9
size: NA
CDR3: ASSPMGSSYNEQF

V: TRBV5-1
size: NA
CDR3: ASSLLQKQETQY

V: TRBV15
size: few
CDR3: ATSRELRGREGLEDTQY

V: TRBV6-1
size: NA
CDR3: ASSIPGDRKTQY

V: TRBV5-5
size: NA
CDR3: ASSRHPGDALNEKLF

V: TRBV11-2
size: many
CDR3: AIRKAHEQF

V: TRBV3-1
size: NA
CDR3: ASSQGTLSSYEQY

V: TRBV29-1
size: NA
CDR3: NSGGGELAGEQF

V: TRBV20-1
size: NA
CDR3: SANPGINYGYT

V: TRBV7-9
size: NA
CDR3: ASSLAGESAAF

V: TRBV5-1
size: few
CDR3: ASSFNRDSDTQY